The 24 T cell receptor beta chains given below trace back to one sample, sequenced in a study of early T cells in non-severe SARS-CoV-2 infection. MiXCR, applied by TCRdb to the 5' RACE reads, yields one record per CDR3 protein. The sample shows some 87,000 distinct CDR3 sequences, roughly 13% of them seen only once. The sequenced material came from whole blood. Receptors were obtained from an adult who was a healthcare worker with PCR-confirmed SARS-CoV-2 infection or an uninfected control (not recorded which).

There are a few counts of this clonotype. The V and J genes are TRBV10-3 and TRBJ2-7, with a tentative D call TRBD1 (6 bases). Germline V gene sequence: CDR1 ENHRY, CDR2 SYGVKD. Trimming removed 4 bases at V and 2 bases at J, with 9 bases between. CDR3 length: 13 amino acids. CDR3 residues: CAISAWDTYEQYF. The CDR3 DNA reads as TGTGCCATCAGTGCATGGGACACCTACGAGCAGTACTTC.

The chain couples TRBV19 to TRBJ2-5; either TRBD1 or TRBD2 may supply D (5 bases each). Trimming stripped 5 bases from V and 1 base from J, with 11 bases between. Germline CDR1 is LNHDA and CDR2 is SQIVND (reference sequence). This CDR3 is built from 14 residues. The chain's CDR3 is CASSVVGTQETQYF. The CDR3 nucleotides are TGTGCCAGTAGTGTAGTGGGGACCCAAGAGACCCAGTACTTC. Full variable domain (remainder filled in from reference TRBV19 and TRBJ2-5): DGGITQSPKYLFRKEGQNVTLSCEQNLNHDAMYWYRQDPGQGLRLIYYSQIVNDFQKGDIAEGYSVSREKKESFPLTVTSAQKNPTAFYLCASSVVGTQETQYFGPGTRLLVL.

This clonotype was picked up many times. This chain links TRBV13 with TRBJ1-3; D not certain. This CDR3 has 16 residues. Germline V lookup: CDR1 PRHDT, CDR2 FYEKMQ (reference sequence). The V gene lost 5 bases and the J gene lost 0 bases, with 14 bases spanning the gap. For the CDR3, the DNA is TGTGCCAGCAGCCCCCGTCAGAAACACTCTGGAAACACCATATATTTT. Translated: CASSPRQKHSGNTIYF.

The V gene is TRBV20-1, the J gene TRBJ2-1, with 9 bases identical to TRBD1. The CDR3 sequence is 14 residues long. V lost 5 bases and J lost 8; bases outside the gene matches: 10. CDR1 is DFQATT, CDR2 SNEGSKA, per germline (reference sequence). For the CDR3, the DNA is TGCAGTGCTCTTGTTGGGACAGGGAATTATGAGCAGTTCTTC. This encodes CSALVGTGNYEQFF.

This clonotype was seen repeatedly, ten times or more. The V gene is TRBV6-1, the J gene TRBJ2-3, with TRBD1 matching 9 bases. This CDR3 comprises 15 residues. Germline V CDR1 and CDR2: MNHNS, SASEGT. With 5 bases clipped from V and 1 base from J, the junction kept 4 bases outside the gene matches. In DNA, the CDR3 is TGTGCCAGCAGTAACAGGGGGCCGGGCACAGATACGCAGTATTTT. Residues: CASSNRGPGTDTQYF.

This clonotype was seen a handful of times. The CDR3: CASSYYRAPEDTEAFF. The CDR3 region has the DNA TGTGCCAGCAGTTACTACCGGGCCCCAGAAGACACTGAAGCTTTCTTT. This chain links TRBV6-5 with TRBJ1-1; the D is unclear. V lost 1 base and J lost 3, with 15 bases in between. Germline assignment: CDR1 MNHEY and CDR2 SVGAGI. CDR3 size: 16 residues.

This clonotype was recorded at least ten times. The J gene is TRBJ1-1, the V gene TRBV14; 7 nucleotides align to TRBD1. Per the germline V gene, CDR1 is SGHDN and CDR2 is FVKESK. The CDR3 is 15 residues long. Trimming removed 4 bases from V and 0 bases from J; junction bases left unmatched: 5. The CDR3 sequence is CASSRPTGMNTEAFF. CDR3 nucleotides: TGTGCCAGCAGCCGCCCGACAGGGATGAACACTGAAGCTTTCTTT.

This clonotype was counted only a few times. This sequence joins TRBV20-1 and TRBJ2-4; no clear D gene. Germline CDR1 DFQATT, CDR2 SNEGSKA (reference sequence). Trimming took 3 bases from V and 0 from J, leaving 6 bases between them. This CDR3 contains 13 residues. The CDR3 spells CSASYLAKNIQYF. In nucleotides, the CDR3 is TGCAGTGCTAGTTATCTAGCCAAAAACATTCAGTACTTC.

This clonotype was counted a few times. The chain combines TRBV5-1 with TRBJ2-1, with D perhaps given as TRBD1 or TRBD2 (5 bases each). CDR1 is SGHRS, CDR2 YFSETQ, per germline. The CDR3 has 13 residues. V was trimmed by 7 bases and J by 9 bases, leaving 17 bases between them. Here the CDR3 reads CASPKLGVGEQFF. The CDR3 region has the DNA TGCGCCAGCCCCAAGTTGGGGGTGGGTGAGCAGTTCTTC. The full variable domain, in which reference TRBV5-1 and TRBJ2-1 provide the parts outside the CDR3, is KAGVTQTPRYLIKTRGQQVTLSCSPISGHRSVSWYQQTPGQGLQFLFEYFSETQRNKGNFPGRFSGRQFSNSRSEMNVSTLELGDSALYLCASPKLGVGEQFFGPGTRLTVL.

This chain connects TRBV6-1 to TRBJ2-6; no reliable D call. V lost 6 bases to trimming and J lost 0 bases, with 9 bases between them. Germline loops: CDR1 MNHNS, CDR2 SASEGT. This CDR3 spans 15 amino acids. This chain's CDR3 is CASSPTYSGANVLTF. The CDR3 region has the DNA TGTGCCAGCAGCCCGACGTACTCTGGGGCCAACGTCCTGACTTTC.

This sequence joins TRBV25-1 and TRBJ2-7; 7 nucleotides agree with TRBD2. CDR1 and CDR2 (germline): MGHDK, SYGVNS. The CDR3 runs to 14 residues. V dropped 2 bases and J dropped 3; count of bases not matched to a gene: 4. The CDR3 coding sequence is TGTGCCAGCAGTGAAACCGGGACTATCTACGAGCAGTACTTC. It codes for CASSETGTIYEQYF.

This clonotype has a count of ten or more. This chain uses TRBV12-2 with TRBJ1-1; the table's D gene call, TRBD1, was not cross checked with the DNA. TRBV12-2 is shown as a pseudogene. This CDR3 contains 13 residues. This CDR3 is CASRAGQNTEAFF. The CDR3 coding sequence is TGTGCAAGTCGGGCCGGACAGAACACTGAAGCTTTCTTT.

The chain has TRBV6-1 and TRBJ2-1, with 9 nucleotides matching TRBD2. The germline V gene encodes CDR1 MNHNS and CDR2 SASEGT. V dropped 7 bases and J dropped 9; count of bases not matched to a gene: 16. The CDR3 is 16 residues long. CDR3 in DNA: TGTGCCAGCACGATTTTGGGAGCGGGGGGCCGACGTGAGCAGTTCTTC. Protein: CASTILGAGGRREQFF.

In its sample, this clonotype was seen a few times. This may be a read error: a much more frequent sequence differs by one nucleotide. The V call is TRBV12-3 or TRBV12-4, the J call TRBJ2-2, with TRBD2 matching 7 bases. The CDR3 extends over 16 amino acids. J lost 5 bases, V lost 3 bases, and 9 bases had no gene match. This CDR3 reads CASSLGVGAGTGELFF. The CDR3 bases are TGTGCCAGCAGTTTGGGAGTGGGAGCGGGAACCGGGGAGCTGTTTTTT.

The V call is TRBV29-1, the J call TRBJ1-6; possible D gene TRBD1, 6 bases. CDR1 SQVTM and CDR2 ANQGSEA come from the germline V gene. V was shortened by 5 bases and J by 9 bases, with 20 bases between the two germline ends. This CDR3 is built from 15 residues. The CDR3 region is CSVTTDEGVSSPLHF. The DNA for the CDR3 is TGCAGCGTTACCACGGATGAGGGGGTATCTTCACCCCTCCACTTT.

This clonotype was seen many times. The chain uses TRBV9 and TRBJ2-7; D is undetermined. Per the germline V gene, CDR1 is SGDLS and CDR2 is YYNGEE. V lost 0 bases to trimming and J lost 6 bases, with 13 bases between them. This CDR3 is built from 14 residues. The CDR3 sequence: CASSVDVGSAEQYF. CDR3 in DNA: TGTGCCAGCAGCGTAGACGTGGGATCAGCCGAGCAGTACTTC.

This clonotype was seen a few times. This chain links TRBV4-2 with TRBJ2-1; 9 bases are shared with TRBD2. V was clipped by 1 base and J by 1 base; unmatched bases: 5. The CDR3 has 17 amino acids. Germline values: CDR1 LGHNA, CDR2 YNFKEQ. Here the CDR3 DNA reads TGTGCCAGCAGCCAAGCATCAGCGGGGGGATCCTACAATGAGCAGTTCTTC. Its protein product is CASSQASAGGSYNEQFF.

This clonotype appeared many times. The chain employs TRBV7-9 and TRBJ2-1; TRBD2 aligns across 10 bases. The CDR3 totals 15 residues. V lost 1 base and J lost 8; bases outside the gene matches: 5. Looked up from germline, CDR1 is SEHNR and CDR2 is FQNEAQ (reference sequence). The CDR3 here is CASSLVSSGRHEQFF. DNA for the CDR3: TGTGCCAGCAGCTTAGTATCTAGCGGGAGACATGAGCAGTTCTTC.

This clonotype has ten or more counts. V is TRBV7-2 and J is TRBJ1-5; D remains ambiguous. The CDR3 consists of 15 residues. Germline V gene lookup returns CDR1 SGHTA and CDR2 FQGNSA. V shed 4 bases and J shed 2 bases, with 12 bases lying between them. The CDR3 sequence is CASSSVGWGNQPQHF. CDR3 DNA sequence: TGTGCCAGCAGCTCCGTGGGATGGGGCAATCAGCCCCAGCATTTT.

This clonotype was counted many times. The chain uses TRBV30 and TRBJ2-1, with TRBD2 matching 8 bases. There are 14 residues in the CDR3. The germline gives CDR1 GTSNPN, CDR2 SVGIG (reference sequence). The J segment lost 4 bases and the V segment lost 5 bases, leaving 7 bases of the junction unmatched. CDR3 in DNA: TGTGCCTGGGGGTCTAAGCGGGGGTACAATGAGCAGTTCTTC. This translates into CAWGSKRGYNEQFF.

This clonotype was counted at least ten times. J is TRBJ2-1 and V is TRBV7-8; no definite D call. The CDR3 contains 14 residues. Germline CDR1 SGHVS, CDR2 FQNEAQ. The ends were cut back, 2 bases at V and 3 bases at J, with 8 bases in the middle. The CDR3 loop is CASSLLGVYNEQFF. CDR3 bases: TGTGCCAGCAGCTTATTAGGAGTCTACAATGAGCAGTTCTTC.

This clonotype has a handful of counts. V gene TRBV27 combines with J gene TRBJ1-1; D gene uncertain. This CDR3 spans 11 amino acids. Trimming removed 6 bases from V and 6 bases from J, with 8 bases in between. Germline values: CDR1 MNHEY, CDR2 SMNVEV (reference sequence). The CDR3 DNA is TGTGCCAGCAGCTACCGGGCTGAAGCTTTCTTT. Translated, it gives CASSYRAEAFF.

This clonotype was recorded a few times. This chain links TRBV6-5 with TRBJ2-1; TRBD2 might be the D (6 bases). The CDR3 spans 14 residues. Germline CDR1 is MNHEY and CDR2 is SVGAGI. With 4 bases removed from V and 7 bases from J, the gap between germline ends came to 14 bases. CDR3 in amino acids: CASSFLGGDNEQFF. The CDR3 nucleotides read TGTGCCAGCAGTTTCCTCGGCGGGGATAATGAGCAGTTCTTC.

This sequence joins TRBV28 and TRBJ1-2, with 12 bases aligning to TRBD1. Germline trimming cut 1 base from V and 5 bases from J; bases unmatched to any gene: 5. The germline gives CDR1 MDHEN, CDR2 SYDVKM. The CDR3 covers 16 residues. The CDR3 sequence: CASSLSGTGGGYGYTF. CDR3 nucleotides: TGTGCCAGCAGTTTATCGGGGACAGGGGGCGGTTATGGCTACACCTTC.